The present TCR beta chain was sequenced within a study of shared clonotypes between healthy human individuals. Whole-study results and caveats: An effect of sequencing depth on clonotype sharing among donors was expected. The authors sampled blood alone, and tissue repertoires likely differ.

The length of the CDR3 is 16 residues. The V segment lost 5 bases and the J segment 7 bases; nucleotides outside the gene matches: 10. Per the germline V gene, CDR1 is MDHEN and CDR2 is SYDVKM. The table lists this clone with a count of one. The antigen is unknown. Replicate PCRs run on unsorted PBMC used around 330 ng DNA, which was approximately 30,000 T cell genomes. Libraries were prepared by immunoSEQ multiplex PCR; TCRdb keeps only in-frame clonotypes and omits some of them. The sample lists fewer than 550,000 clones; 75% to 80% were seen once. Donors, healthy HIV-negative adults, lacked recent acute infections or vaccinations.

The gene calls are TRBV28 and TRBJ1-4, with 10 nucleotides matching TRBD1. This TCR was sampled from a woman aged 35 to 49 in good health. Some clones in this sample may be carry-over from other donors' samples. The sequenced sample was PBMCs. The CDR3 DNA follows: TGTGCCAGCAGTCCGACCGGGACAGGGGCTCGTGAAAAACTGTTTTTT. This codes for CASSPTGTGAREKLFF.